This T cell receptor beta chain comes out of a study of identical twins. Findings and limits, study-wide: Partial confounding of zero-insertion analyses by invariant MAIT and iNKT cells was possible.

The CDR3 totals 15 residues. Trimming removed 1 base from V and 2 bases from J, with 11 bases in between. Via MiXCR, TCRdb re-called the 5' RACE reads, giving one row per CDR3 protein. The sample includes around 280,000 distinct CDR3 sequences, less than 9% of them seen just once. This clonotype has a count of ten or more. Its antigen is unknown. These data were also filed under a second study, of yellow fever vaccine responses in identical twins. That paper states: The authors reported partly convergent, partly personalized vaccine responses in identical twins.

This clonotype was obtained from a woman aged 18-29 years in good health. The chain carries TRBV12-3 or TRBV12-4 and TRBJ2-5, with D perhaps TRBD1 (5 bases). The sample comprised memory (CD45RO+) T cells sorted from blood. This chain's CDR3 is CASSLGQNLQETQYF. The CDR3 nucleotides are TGTGCCAGCAGTTTAGGACAGAACCTTCAAGAGACCCAGTACTTC.